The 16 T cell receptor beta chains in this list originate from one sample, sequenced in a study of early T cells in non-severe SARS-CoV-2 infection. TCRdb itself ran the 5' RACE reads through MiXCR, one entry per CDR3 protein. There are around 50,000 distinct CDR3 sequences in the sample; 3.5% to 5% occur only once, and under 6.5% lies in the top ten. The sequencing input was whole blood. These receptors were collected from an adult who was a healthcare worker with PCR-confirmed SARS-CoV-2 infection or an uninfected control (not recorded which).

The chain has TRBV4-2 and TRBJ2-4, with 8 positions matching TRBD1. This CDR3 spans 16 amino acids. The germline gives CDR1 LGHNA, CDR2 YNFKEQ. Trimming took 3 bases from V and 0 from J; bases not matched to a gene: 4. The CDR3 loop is CASSQRDRIAKNIQYF. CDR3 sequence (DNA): TGTGCCAGCAGCCAGCGGGACAGGATAGCCAAAAACATTCAGTACTTC.

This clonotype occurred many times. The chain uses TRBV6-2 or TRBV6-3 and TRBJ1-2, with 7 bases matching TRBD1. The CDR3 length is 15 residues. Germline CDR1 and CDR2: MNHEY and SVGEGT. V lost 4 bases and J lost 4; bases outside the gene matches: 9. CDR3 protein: CASSFLHGTVYGYTF. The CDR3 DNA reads TGTGCCAGCAGTTTCCTACACGGGACAGTCTATGGCTACACCTTC.

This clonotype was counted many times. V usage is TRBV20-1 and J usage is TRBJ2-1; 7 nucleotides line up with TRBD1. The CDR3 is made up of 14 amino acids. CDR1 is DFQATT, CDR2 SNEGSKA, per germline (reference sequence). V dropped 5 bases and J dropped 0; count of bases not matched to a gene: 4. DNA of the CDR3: TGCAGTGCTGAGGGGGCCAGCTCCTACAATGAGCAGTTCTTC. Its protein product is CSAEGASSYNEQFF.

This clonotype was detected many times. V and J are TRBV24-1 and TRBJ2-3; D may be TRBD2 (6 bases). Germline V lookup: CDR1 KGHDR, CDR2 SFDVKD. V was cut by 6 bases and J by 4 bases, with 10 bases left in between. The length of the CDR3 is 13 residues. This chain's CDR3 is CATSFWGADTQYF. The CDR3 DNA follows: TGTGCCACCAGTTTTTGGGGGGCAGATACGCAGTATTTT.

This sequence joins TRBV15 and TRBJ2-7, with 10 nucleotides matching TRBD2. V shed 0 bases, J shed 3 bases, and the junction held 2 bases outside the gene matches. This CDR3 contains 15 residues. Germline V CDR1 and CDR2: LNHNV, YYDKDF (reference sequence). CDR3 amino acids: CATSRETSGNYEQYF. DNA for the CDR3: TGTGCCACCAGCAGAGAAACTAGCGGGAACTACGAGCAGTACTTC.

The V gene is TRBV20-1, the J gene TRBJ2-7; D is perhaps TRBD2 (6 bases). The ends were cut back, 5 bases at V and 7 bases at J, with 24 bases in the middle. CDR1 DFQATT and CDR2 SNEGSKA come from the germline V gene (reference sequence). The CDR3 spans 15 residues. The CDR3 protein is CSARLRAGFDWEQYF. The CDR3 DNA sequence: TGCAGTGCTCGGTTAAGGGCGGGGTTTGACTGGGAGCAGTACTTC.

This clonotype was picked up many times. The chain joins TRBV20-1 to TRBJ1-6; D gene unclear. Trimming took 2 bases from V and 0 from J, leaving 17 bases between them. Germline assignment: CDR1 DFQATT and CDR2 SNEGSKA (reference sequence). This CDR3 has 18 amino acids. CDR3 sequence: CSARPVLTTSSYNSPLHF. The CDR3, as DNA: TGCAGTGCTAGACCCGTACTTACGACTAGCTCCTATAATTCACCCCTCCACTTT.

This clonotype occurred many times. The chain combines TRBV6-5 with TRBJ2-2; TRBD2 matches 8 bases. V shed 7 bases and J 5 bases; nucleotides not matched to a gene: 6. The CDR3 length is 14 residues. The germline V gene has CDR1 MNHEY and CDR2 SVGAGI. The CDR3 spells CASKGLGFTGELFF. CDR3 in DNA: TGTGCCAGCAAGGGACTAGGTTTTACCGGGGAGCTGTTTTTT.

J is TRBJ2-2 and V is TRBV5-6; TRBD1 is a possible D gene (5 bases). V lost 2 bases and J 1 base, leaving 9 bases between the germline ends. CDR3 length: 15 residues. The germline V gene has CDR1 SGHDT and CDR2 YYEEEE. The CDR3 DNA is TGTGCCAGCAGCTTTGGCAGGGTGAACACCGGGGAGCTGTTTTTT. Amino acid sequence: CASSFGRVNTGELFF.

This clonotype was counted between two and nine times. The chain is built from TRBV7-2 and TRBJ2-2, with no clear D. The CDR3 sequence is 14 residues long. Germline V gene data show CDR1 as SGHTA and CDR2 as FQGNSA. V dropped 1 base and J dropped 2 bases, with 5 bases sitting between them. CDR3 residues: CASSLEFNTGELFF. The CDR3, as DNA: TGTGCCAGCAGCTTAGAATTTAACACCGGGGAGCTGTTTTTT.

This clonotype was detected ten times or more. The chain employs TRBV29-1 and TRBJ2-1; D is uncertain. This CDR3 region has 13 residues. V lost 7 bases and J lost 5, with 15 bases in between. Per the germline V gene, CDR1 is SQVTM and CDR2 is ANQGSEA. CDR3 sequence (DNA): TGCAGCGCCGCGGTCTCGGGCGACAATGAGCAGTTCTTC. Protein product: CSAAVSGDNEQFF.

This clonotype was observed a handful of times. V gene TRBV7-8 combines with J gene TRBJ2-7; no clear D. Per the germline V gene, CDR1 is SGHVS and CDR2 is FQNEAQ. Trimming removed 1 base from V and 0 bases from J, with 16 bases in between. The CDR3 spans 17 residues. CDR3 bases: TGTGCCAGCAGCTTAGTAGTTTTTGGGCGTCGCTCCTACGAGCAGTACTTC. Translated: CASSLVVFGRRSYEQYF.

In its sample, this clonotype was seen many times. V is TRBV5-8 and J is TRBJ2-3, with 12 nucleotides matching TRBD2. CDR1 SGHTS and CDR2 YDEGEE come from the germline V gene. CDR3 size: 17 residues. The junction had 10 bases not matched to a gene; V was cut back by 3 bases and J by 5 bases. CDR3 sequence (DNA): TGTGCCAGCAGCTCCATCTCTAGCGGGGGGGTGATAGATACGCAGTATTTT. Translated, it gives CASSSISSGGVIDTQYF. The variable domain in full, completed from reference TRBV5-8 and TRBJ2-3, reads EAGVTQSPTHLIKTRGQQATLRCSPISGHTSVYWYQQALGLGLQFLLWYDEGEERNRGNFPPRFSGRQFPNYSSELNVNALELEDSALYLCASSSISSGGVIDTQYFGPGTRLTVL.

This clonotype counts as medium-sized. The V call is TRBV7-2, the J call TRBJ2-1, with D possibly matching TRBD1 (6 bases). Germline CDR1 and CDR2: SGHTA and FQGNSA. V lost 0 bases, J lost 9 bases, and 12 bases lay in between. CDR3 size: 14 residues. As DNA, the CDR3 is TGTGCCAGCAGCTTAGCGCACAGGGCGGGTGAGCAGTTCTTC. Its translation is CASSLAHRAGEQFF.

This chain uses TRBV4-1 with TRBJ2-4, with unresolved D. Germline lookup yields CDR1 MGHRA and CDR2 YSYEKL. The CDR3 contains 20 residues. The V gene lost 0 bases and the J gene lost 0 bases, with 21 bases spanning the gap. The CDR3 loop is CASSQEPPPGSIVAKNIQYF. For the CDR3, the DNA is TGCGCCAGCAGCCAAGAGCCGCCGCCAGGATCGATAGTAGCCAAAAACATTCAGTACTTC.

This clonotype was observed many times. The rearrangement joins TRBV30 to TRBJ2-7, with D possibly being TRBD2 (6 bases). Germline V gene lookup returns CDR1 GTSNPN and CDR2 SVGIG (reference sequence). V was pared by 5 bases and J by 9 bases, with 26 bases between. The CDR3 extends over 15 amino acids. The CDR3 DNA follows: TGTGCCTGGCTAGGATCCCCGGGACTCGCCTCGAGGCAGTACTTC. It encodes CAWLGSPGLASRQYF.